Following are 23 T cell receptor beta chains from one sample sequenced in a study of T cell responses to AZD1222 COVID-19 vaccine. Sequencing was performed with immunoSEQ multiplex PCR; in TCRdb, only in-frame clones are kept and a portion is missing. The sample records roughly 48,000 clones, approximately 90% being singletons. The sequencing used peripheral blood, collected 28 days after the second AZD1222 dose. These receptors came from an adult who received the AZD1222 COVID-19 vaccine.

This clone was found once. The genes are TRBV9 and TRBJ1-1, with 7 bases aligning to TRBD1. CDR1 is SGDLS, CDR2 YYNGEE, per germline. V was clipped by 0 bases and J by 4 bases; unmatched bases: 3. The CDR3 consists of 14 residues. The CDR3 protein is CASSVDHRGTEAFF. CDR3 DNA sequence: TGTGCCAGCAGCGTAGACCACAGGGGCACTGAAGCTTTCTTT. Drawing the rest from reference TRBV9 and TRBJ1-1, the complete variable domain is DSGVTQTPKHLITATGQRVTLRCSPRSGDLSVYWYQQSLDQGLQFLIQYYNGEERAKGNILERFSAQQFPDLHSELNLSSLELGDSALYFCASSVDHRGTEAFFGQGTRLTVV.

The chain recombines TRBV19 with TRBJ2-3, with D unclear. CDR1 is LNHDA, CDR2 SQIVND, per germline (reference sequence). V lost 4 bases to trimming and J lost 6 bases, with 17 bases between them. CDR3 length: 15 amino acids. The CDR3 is CASSTTGFRRDTQYF. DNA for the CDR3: TGTGCCAGTAGTACCACCGGTTTCAGGCGCGATACGCAGTATTTT.

CDR3 coding DNA: TGCAGCGTTGTAGGATACAATGAGCAGTTCTTC. Translated, it gives CSVVGYNEQFF. The chain couples TRBV29-1 to TRBJ2-1; D is unresolved. V shed 4 bases and J shed 4 bases, with 5 bases lying between them. The CDR3 consists of 11 residues. Germline CDR1 and CDR2: SQVTM and ANQGSEA.

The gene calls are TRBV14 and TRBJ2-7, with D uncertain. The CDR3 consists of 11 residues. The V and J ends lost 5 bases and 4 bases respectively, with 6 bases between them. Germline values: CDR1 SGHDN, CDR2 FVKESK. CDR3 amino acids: CASSYQYEQYF. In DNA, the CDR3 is TGTGCCAGCAGCTACCAGTACGAGCAGTACTTC.

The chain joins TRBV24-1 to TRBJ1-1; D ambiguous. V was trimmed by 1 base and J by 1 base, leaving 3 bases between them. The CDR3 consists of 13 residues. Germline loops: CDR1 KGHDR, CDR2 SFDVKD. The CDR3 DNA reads TGTGCCACCAGTGATTTCGGGAACACTGAAGCTTTCTTT. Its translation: CATSDFGNTEAFF.

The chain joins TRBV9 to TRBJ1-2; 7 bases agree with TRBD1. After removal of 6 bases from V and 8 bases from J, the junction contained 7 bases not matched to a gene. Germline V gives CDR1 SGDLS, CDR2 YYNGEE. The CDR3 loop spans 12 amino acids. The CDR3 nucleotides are TGTGCCAGCACAGGGCAGGGGGGCGGCTACACCTTC. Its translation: CASTGQGGGYTF.

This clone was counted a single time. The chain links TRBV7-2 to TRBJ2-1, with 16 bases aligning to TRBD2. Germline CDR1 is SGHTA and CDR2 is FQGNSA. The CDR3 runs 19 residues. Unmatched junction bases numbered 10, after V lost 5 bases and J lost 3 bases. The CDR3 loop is CASSPPGTSGRAIYNEQFF. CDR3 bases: TGTGCCAGCAGCCCCCCCGGGACTAGCGGGAGGGCCATCTACAATGAGCAGTTCTTC.

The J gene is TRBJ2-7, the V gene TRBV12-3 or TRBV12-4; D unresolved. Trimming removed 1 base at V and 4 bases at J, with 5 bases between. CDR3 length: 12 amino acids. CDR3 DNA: TGTGCCAGCAGTTTAGTTGCATACGAGCAGTACTTC. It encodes CASSLVAYEQYF.

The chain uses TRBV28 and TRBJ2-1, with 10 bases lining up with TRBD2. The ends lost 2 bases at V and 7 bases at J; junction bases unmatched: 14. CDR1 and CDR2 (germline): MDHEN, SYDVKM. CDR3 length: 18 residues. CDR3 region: CASSLGAGGPGVWNEQFF. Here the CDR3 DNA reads TGTGCCAGCAGTTTAGGAGCGGGAGGGCCCGGGGTATGGAATGAGCAGTTCTTC.

CDR3 sequence reads: CASSFLNPPPYGYTF. For the CDR3, the DNA is TGTGCCAGTAGTTTCCTGAATCCCCCCCCCTATGGCTACACCTTC. The chain combines TRBV19 with TRBJ1-2; D call uncertain. CDR1 LNHDA and CDR2 SQIVND come from the germline V gene (reference sequence). V shed 5 bases and J shed 4 bases, with 17 bases lying between them. The CDR3 is made up of 15 amino acids.

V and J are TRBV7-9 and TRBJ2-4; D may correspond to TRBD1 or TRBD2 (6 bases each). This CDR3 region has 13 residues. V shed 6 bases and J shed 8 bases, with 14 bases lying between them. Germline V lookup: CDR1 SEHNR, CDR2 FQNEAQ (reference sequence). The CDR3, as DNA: TGTGCCAGCAGTCACACTAGGGGGGACATTCAGTACTTC. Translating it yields CASSHTRGDIQYF.

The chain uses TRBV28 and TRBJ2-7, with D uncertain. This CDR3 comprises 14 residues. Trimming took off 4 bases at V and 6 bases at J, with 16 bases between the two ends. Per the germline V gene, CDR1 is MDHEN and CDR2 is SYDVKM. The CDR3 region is CASSSLGLNREQYF. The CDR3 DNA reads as TGTGCCAGCAGTTCCCTGGGCCTCAATCGCGAGCAGTACTTC.

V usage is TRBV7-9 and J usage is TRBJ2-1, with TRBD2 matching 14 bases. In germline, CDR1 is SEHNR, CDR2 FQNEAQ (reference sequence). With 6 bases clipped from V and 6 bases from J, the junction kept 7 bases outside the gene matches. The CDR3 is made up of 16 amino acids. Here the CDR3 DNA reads TGTGCCAGCAGTCGTTATGGGACTAGCGGGAGCAATGAGCAGTTCTTC. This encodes CASSRYGTSGSNEQFF.

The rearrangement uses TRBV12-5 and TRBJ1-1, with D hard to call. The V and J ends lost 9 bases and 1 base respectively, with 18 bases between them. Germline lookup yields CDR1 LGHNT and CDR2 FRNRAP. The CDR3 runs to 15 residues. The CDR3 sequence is CASQTPQEQNTEAFF. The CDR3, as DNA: TGTGCTAGCCAAACGCCCCAAGAGCAGAACACTGAAGCTTTCTTT.

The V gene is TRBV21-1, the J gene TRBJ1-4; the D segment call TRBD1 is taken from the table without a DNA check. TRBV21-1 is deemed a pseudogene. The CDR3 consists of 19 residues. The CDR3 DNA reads TGTGCCAGCAGCACAGTTCTCCGGGACAGACCCTGTGGTGGTGAAAAACTGTTTTTT. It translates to CASSTVLRDRPCGGEKLFF.

The CDR3 here is CASSHDLGYTEAFF. CDR3 DNA sequence: TGTGCCAGCAGCCATGATCTAGGGTACACTGAAGCTTTCTTT. V is TRBV7-9 and J is TRBJ1-1; D is uncertain. With 5 bases removed from V and 3 bases from J, the gap between germline ends came to 13 bases. In germline, CDR1 is SEHNR, CDR2 FQNEAQ (reference sequence). CDR3 size: 14 residues.

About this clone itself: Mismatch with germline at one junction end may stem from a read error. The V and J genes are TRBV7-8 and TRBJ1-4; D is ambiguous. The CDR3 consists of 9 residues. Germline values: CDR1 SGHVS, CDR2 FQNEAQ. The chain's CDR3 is CASSRKTYF. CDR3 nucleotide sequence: TGTGCCAGCAGCCGCAAGACGTATTTT.

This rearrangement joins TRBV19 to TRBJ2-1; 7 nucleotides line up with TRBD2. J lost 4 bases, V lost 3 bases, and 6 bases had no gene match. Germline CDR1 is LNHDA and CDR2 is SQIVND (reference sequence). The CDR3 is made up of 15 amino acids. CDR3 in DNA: TGTGCCAGTAGTATGGGGCAGGGAGGGTACAATGAGCAGTTCTTC. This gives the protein CASSMGQGGYNEQFF.

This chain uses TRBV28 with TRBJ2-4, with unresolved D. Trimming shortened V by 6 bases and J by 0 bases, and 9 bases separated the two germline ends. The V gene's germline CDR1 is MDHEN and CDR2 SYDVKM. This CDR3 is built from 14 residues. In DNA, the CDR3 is TGTGCCAGCAGAGGCGGCCTAGCCAAAAACATTCAGTACTTC. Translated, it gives CASRGGLAKNIQYF.

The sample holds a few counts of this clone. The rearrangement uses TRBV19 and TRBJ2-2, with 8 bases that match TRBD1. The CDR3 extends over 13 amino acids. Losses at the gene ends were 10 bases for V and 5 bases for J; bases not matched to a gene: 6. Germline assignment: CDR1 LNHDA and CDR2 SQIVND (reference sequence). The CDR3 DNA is TGTGCCACTAAGGACAGGGTGACCGGGGAGCTGTTTTTT. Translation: CATKDRVTGELFF.

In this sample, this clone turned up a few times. The CDR3 nucleotides read TGTGCCAGCAGCTTAGAAGCGGGAGGCCCGGAGGATGAGCAGTTCTTC. It translates to CASSLEAGGPEDEQFF. The chain uses TRBV7-8 and TRBJ2-1; 9 nucleotides match TRBD2. The V and J ends lost 1 base and 8 bases, in that order; junction bases with no gene match: 9. The germline V gene has CDR1 SGHVS and CDR2 FQNEAQ. This CDR3 region has 16 residues.

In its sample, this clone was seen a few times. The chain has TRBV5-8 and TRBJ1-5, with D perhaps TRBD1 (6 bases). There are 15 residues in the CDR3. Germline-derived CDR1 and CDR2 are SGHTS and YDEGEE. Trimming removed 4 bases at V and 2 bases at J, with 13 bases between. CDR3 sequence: CASSRTRGRNQPQHF. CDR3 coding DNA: TGTGCCAGCAGCCGAACCAGGGGCCGCAATCAGCCCCAGCATTTT.

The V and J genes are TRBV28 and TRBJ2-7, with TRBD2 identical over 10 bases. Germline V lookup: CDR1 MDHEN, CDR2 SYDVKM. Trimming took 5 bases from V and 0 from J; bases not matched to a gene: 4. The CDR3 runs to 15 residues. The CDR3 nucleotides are TGTGCCAGCAGTAAAGCGGGAGGGCTCTCCTACGAGCAGTACTTC. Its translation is CASSKAGGLSYEQYF.